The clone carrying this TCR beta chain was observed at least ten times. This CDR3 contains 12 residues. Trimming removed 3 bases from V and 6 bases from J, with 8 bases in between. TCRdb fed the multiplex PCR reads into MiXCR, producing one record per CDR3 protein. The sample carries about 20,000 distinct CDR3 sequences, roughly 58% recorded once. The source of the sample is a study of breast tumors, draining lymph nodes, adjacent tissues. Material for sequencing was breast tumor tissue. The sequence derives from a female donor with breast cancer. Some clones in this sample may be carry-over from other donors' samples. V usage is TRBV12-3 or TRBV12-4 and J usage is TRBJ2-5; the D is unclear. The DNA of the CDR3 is TGTGCCAGCAGTTTTGGGAAGAAGACCCAGTACTTC. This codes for CASSFGKKTQYF.